Listed below are T cell receptor beta chains from one sample, sequenced in a study of T cell repertoires in cytomegalovirus infection. TCRdb re-derived calls from the reads in MiXCR, one entry per CDR3 protein. The sample holds 100,000 to 150,000 distinct CDR3 sequences; almost 9% are singletons and the top ten take over 9%. Sequencing used PBMCs. These TCRs come from a human donor in good health (CMV status not recorded). Some clones in this sample may be carry-over from other donors' samples. Each CDR3 is given with its conserved first and last residue. A D gene is named only where the DNA matches it firmly. Size tells how often a clone was seen (once, few, many) or the class of an expanded clone, and some rows leave it out.

13 | TRBJ2-1 | TRBV7-8 | many | - | CASSQDGGGGQFF | TGTGCCAGCAGCCAAGACGGGGGAGGAGGTCAGTTCTTC
17 | TRBJ2-5 | TRBV7-8 | many | - | CASSFQTAPTPQETQYF | TGTGCCAGCAGCTTTCAGACAGCCCCCACACCGCAAGAGACCCAGTACTTC
15 | TRBJ2-7 | TRBV6-2/TRBV6-3 | many | TRBD2 | CASSRPGLTSYEQYF | TGTGCCAGCAGCCGCCCGGGACTAACTTCCTACGAGCAGTACTTC
15 | TRBJ1-1 | TRBV4-1 | - | TRBD1 | CASTPFGQGDTEAFF | TGTGCCAGCACCCCATTCGGACAGGGGGACACTGAAGCTTTCTTT
15 | TRBJ2-7 | TRBV4-2 | few | - | CASSQGWASPYEQYF | TGTGCCAGCAGCCAAGGGTGGGCCTCCCCCTACGAGCAGTACTTC
14 | TRBJ2-2 | TRBV2 | many | - | CASSGYRNTGELFF | TGTGCCAGCAGTGGTTATCGGAACACCGGGGAGCTGTTTTTT
15 | TRBJ2-1 | TRBV20-1 | many | - | CSARTLRDLNNEQFF | TGCAGTGCTAGAACCCTGCGGGACCTAAACAATGAGCAGTTCTTC
16 | TRBJ2-2 | TRBV7-9 | many | - | CASSPTEGRETGELFF | TGTGCCAGCAGCCCCACCGAGGGAAGGGAAACCGGGGAGCTGTTTTTT
16 | TRBJ2-2 | TRBV7-3 | many | - | CASSPSGGELTGELFF | TGTGCCAGCAGTCCTTCCGGTGGCGAACTCACCGGGGAGCTGTTTTTT
16 | TRBJ2-1 | TRBV3-1 | many | TRBD2 | CASSPLMAGGENEQFF | TGTGCCAGCAGCCCCCTAATGGCGGGGGGGGAGAATGAGCAGTTCTTC
13 | TRBJ1-1 | TRBV12-3/TRBV12-4 | - | - | CASSYTRDTEAFF | TGTGCCAGCAGCTACACACGGGACACTGAAGCTTTCTTT
15 | TRBJ2-1 | TRBV3-1 | - | - | CASSQVGTSYNEQFF | TGTGCCAGCAGCCAAGTAGGGACGTCCTACAATGAGCAGTTCTTC
12 | TRBJ1-2 | TRBV29-1 | - | - | CSVELANYGYTF | TGCAGCGTTGAATTAGCTAACTATGGCTACACCTTC
15 | TRBJ1-2 | TRBV20-1 | - | - | CSARDLSQGGYGYTF | TGCAGTGCTAGAGACCTATCCCAGGGAGGCTATGGCTACACCTTC
12 | TRBJ2-1 | TRBV5-1 | - | - | CASSLESNEQFF | TGCGCCAGCAGCTTGGAGAGCAATGAGCAGTTCTTC
14 | TRBJ2-1 | TRBV12-3/TRBV12-4 | many | TRBD1 | CASSSQDRINEQFF | TGTGCCAGCAGTTCCCAGGACAGGATAAATGAGCAGTTCTTC
14 | TRBJ1-5 | TRBV15 | many | TRBD1 | CATSRADRVPPQHF | TGTGCCACCAGCAGAGCCGACAGGGTTCCGCCCCAGCATTTT
15 | TRBJ2-2 | TRBV28 | many | TRBD1 | CASSTQGALAGELFF | TGTGCCAGCAGTACTCAGGGGGCGCTCGCCGGGGAGCTGTTTTTT
14 | TRBJ1-2 | TRBV10-3 | - | - | CAISAAGADYGYTF | TGTGCCATCAGTGCGGCAGGGGCGGACTATGGCTACACCTTC
14 | TRBJ2-7 | TRBV7-9 | many | - | CASIRGGGIDEQYF | TGTGCCAGCATCCGAGGGGGGGGTATCGACGAGCAGTACTTC
14 | TRBJ1-6 | TRBV19 | - | TRBD1 | CASSFGQGHSPLHF | TGTGCCAGTTCTTTCGGACAGGGTCATTCACCCCTCCACTTT
16 | TRBJ2-2 | TRBV14 | many | - | CASSLRLSGDTGELFF | TGTGCCAGCAGCCTTCGTCTATCCGGGGACACCGGGGAGCTGTTTTTT
14 | TRBJ2-7 | TRBV5-6 | few | - | CASSLIGGEGGQYF | TGTGCCAGCAGCTTGATTGGGGGCGAAGGAGGGCAGTACTTC
13 | TRBJ1-4 | TRBV15 | - | - | CATSRTTNEKLFF | TGTGCCACCAGCAGAACAACTAATGAAAAACTGTTTTTT
17 | TRBJ2-1 | TRBV29-1 | - | - | CSVEDIGLPSSYNEQFF | TGCAGCGTTGAAGATATAGGACTACCAAGCTCCTACAATGAGCAGTTCTTC
14 | TRBJ1-3 | TRBV28 | many | - | CASSLPGYRNTIYF | TGTGCCAGCAGTTTACCCGGTTACAGAAACACCATATATTTT
15 | TRBJ1-3 | TRBV28 | - | - | CATLAPLSSGNTIYF | TGTGCCACTTTAGCACCCTTGAGCTCTGGAAACACCATATATTTT
14 | TRBJ2-7 | TRBV5-5 | few | - | CASSPAVGGYEQYF | TGTGCCAGCAGCCCAGCCGTCGGAGGCTACGAGCAGTACTTC
17 | TRBJ2-2 | TRBV5-5 | many | - | CASSLDRFTTNTGELFF | TGTGCCAGCAGCTTGGACAGATTTACGACGAACACCGGGGAGCTGTTTTTT
13 | TRBJ2-1 | TRBV28 | few | - | CASSSTNYNEQFF | TGTGCCAGCAGTTCCACGAATTACAATGAGCAGTTCTTC
15 | TRBJ2-2 | TRBV19 | few | - | CASSIDQGVGGELFF | TGTGCCAGTAGTATAGATCAAGGGGTAGGAGGGGAGCTGTTTTTT
17 | TRBJ1-1 | TRBV7-8 | many | - | CASSLANLRATNTEAFF | TGTGCCAGCAGCTTAGCAAACCTCAGAGCTACGAACACTGAAGCTTTCTTT
13 | TRBJ1-5 | TRBV28 | many | - | CASRYRASQPQHF | TGTGCCAGCAGGTACAGGGCGAGCCAGCCCCAGCATTTT
14 | TRBJ1-6 | TRBV7-9 | - | - | CASSWGDPYSPLHF | TGTGCCAGCAGCTGGGGAGACCCATATTCACCCCTCCACTTT
16 | TRBJ2-3 | TRBV11-2 | - | - | CASSLDPRLGTDTQYF | TGTGCCAGCAGCTTAGACCCGCGGTTGGGCACAGATACGCAGTATTTT
13 | TRBJ2-7 | TRBV7-9 | many | - | CASSPSAGYEQYF | TGTGCCAGCAGCCCGTCCGCGGGGTACGAGCAGTACTTC
14 | TRBJ2-3 | TRBV6-1 | many | - | CASTPRGITDTQYF | TGTGCCAGCACCCCCCGGGGGATCACAGATACGCAGTATTTT
15 | TRBJ2-3 | TRBV7-6 | many | - | CASSLAWGAPDTQYF | TGTGCCAGCAGCTTAGCTTGGGGGGCACCAGATACGCAGTATTTT
15 | TRBJ1-2 | TRBV28 | many | TRBD1 | CASSPYRGLRDGYTF | TGTGCCAGCAGTCCATACAGGGGTCTAAGGGATGGCTACACCTTC
16 | TRBJ2-3 | TRBV20-1 | - | - | CSARSVSDLGPDTQYF | TGCAGTGCTAGATCGGTGTCAGATCTAGGCCCAGATACGCAGTATTTT
15 | TRBJ1-1 | TRBV3-1 | - | TRBD1 | CASSRSRGMNTEAFF | TGTGCCAGCAGTCGATCCAGGGGGATGAACACTGAAGCTTTCTTT
15 | TRBJ2-3 | TRBV7-2 | many | - | CASSLRGGETDTQYF | TGTGCCAGCAGCTTACGAGGCGGGGAGACAGATACGCAGTATTTT
17 | TRBJ2-7 | TRBV19 | few | TRBD2 | CASGPGTSGGASYEQYF | TGTGCCAGTGGACCCGGGACTAGCGGGGGGGCATCCTACGAGCAGTACTTC
14 | TRBJ2-7 | TRBV7-2 | many | - | CASSTGDPNYEQYF | TGTGCCAGCAGCACCGGGGACCCGAACTACGAGCAGTACTTC
14 | TRBJ1-1 | TRBV20-1 | - | - | CSALIRAANTEAFF | TGCAGTGCGCTTATCCGGGCGGCGAACACTGAAGCTTTCTTT